The clone carrying this TCR beta chain has just a few counts. Its antigen is not identified. This sample was included in a study of beta chain features in type 1 diabetes. Study observations and caveats: Type 1 diabetes patients had fewer VDJ junction insertions and more deletions.

All of the isolated RNA was reverse transcribed, so expressed TCRB transcripts were sequenced. The method was immunoSEQ multiplex PCR; TCRdb's version includes in-frame clones alone and lacks a portion of them. Among under 450,000 clones listed, approximately 13% were seen once. The germline gives CDR1 SEHNR, CDR2 FQNEAQ (reference sequence). The CDR3 has 13 residues. V shed 4 bases and J shed 1 base, with 7 bases lying between them. This sequence joins TRBV7-9 and TRBJ1-1; D is possibly TRBD1 (6 bases). Sequenced: naive CD4+ T cells from blood. The clonotype originates from a man aged 25-40 years in good health. The CDR3 protein is CASSWTENTEAFF. CDR3 bases: TGTGCCAGCAGCTGGACAGAGAACACTGAAGCTTTCTTT.